What follows describes a single T cell receptor (beta chain). The target antigen is unknown. This sample stems from a study of cytomegalovirus exposure and HLA in healthy donors. Findings of the study overall: Earlier analysis yielded a pattern in which most TCR beta V segments were productive about 87% or about 30% of the time. CMV serostatus stood as the only immune exposure information on hand. Across all donors, roughly uniform sequencing depth was an assumption of the presence/absence analyses.

There are 14 residues in the CDR3. Germline CDR1 is LGHNA and CDR2 is YSLEER. The V end was cut by 0 bases, the J end by 6 bases, with 11 bases between. 13 Jbeta primers and 60 Vbeta primers were used for the PCR. The repertoire was sequenced with immunoSEQ multiplex PCR; TCRdb's copy has only in-frame clones and lacks some. The sample consists of roughly 120,000 clones, around a tenth of them appearing once. The chain employs TRBV4-3 and TRBJ1-1, with D possibly TRBD1 on 5 matching bases. This sequence was found in a man between 25 and 39 years old in good health and CMV-seronegative. The sample taken for sequencing was PBMCs. CDR3 protein: CASSQDGADAEAFF. DNA of the CDR3: TGCGCCAGCAGCCAAGATGGGGCGGACGCTGAAGCTTTCTTT.